This T cell receptor (beta chain) was identified in a study of blood T cell repertoires in COVID-19. About the study: PBMCs, B-cell-depleted T cells, or T cells were the source of the cDNA or gDNA that made up the material.

In germline, CDR1 is KGHSH, CDR2 LQKENI. The CDR3 is made up of 14 amino acids. V gave up 2 bases and J gave up 4 bases, with 9 bases separating them. Participants were aged roughly 18 to 90 years, lived in roughly 23 US areas, and enrolled virtually. Donors in Cohort 3 counted as recovered after two negative PCRs, clearance, or symptom resolution. Per the authors' pipeline: Scientists estimated how many nucleated cells there were by amplifying reference gene primers. Clones were read by immunoSEQ multiplex PCR, and TCRdb kept only the in-frame ones, dropping some. V and J calls and clone size are given by that table; D and trimming were obtained from the DNA. The repertoire holds 200,000 to 250,000 clones, around 80% seen once, with approximately 16% in the top ten.

The chain joins TRBV18 to TRBJ1-5; D gene ambiguous. The source is a man in his forties who had recovered from COVID-19. Sequenced material: PBMCs or T cells enriched from blood (not recorded which). The CDR3 protein is CASSPSDTNQPQHF. The CDR3 DNA reads TGTGCCAGCTCACCATCCGACACGAATCAGCCCCAGCATTTT.